This TCR beta chain was recorded in a study of OX40 agonist ivuxolimab in advanced cancers. Assay used: immunoSEQ multiplex PCR; TCRdb lists only in-frame clones, some missing. The profile covers about 67,000 clones, with about 85% appearing a single time and approximately 2% taken by the ten largest. The CDR3 length is 13 residues. Per the germline V gene, CDR1 is KGHSH and CDR2 is LQKENI. Deletions cut 5 bases from V and 8 bases from J, with 12 bases between. This clone was observed a single time. The receptor comes from an adult with an advanced solid tumor such as melanoma, head and neck, liver or kidney cancer. This sample comprised CD4+ or CD8+ T cells sorted from blood, obtained in a trial of the OX40 agonist ivuxolimab. The rearrangement uses TRBV18 and TRBJ1-4, with D uncertain. The CDR3 region has the DNA TGTGCCAGCTCAAACTCGATCGGGGAAAAACTGTTTTTT. Protein product: CASSNSIGEKLFF. Full variable domain (rest looked up from reference TRBV18 and TRBJ1-4): NAGVMQNPRHLVRRRGQEARLRCSPMKGHSHVYWYRQLPEEGLKFMVYLQKENIIDESGMPKERFSAEFPKEGPSILRIQQVVRGDSAAYFCASSNSIGEKLFFGSGTQLSVL.